These 14 T cell receptor beta chains were sequenced from one sample in a study of blood T cell repertoires in COVID-19. The protocol was immunoSEQ multiplex PCR, while the TCRdb copy is restricted to in-frame clones and leaves out a portion. Of fewer than 300,000 clones detected, 85% appear once; the ten largest clones hold about 14%. Sequencing was carried out using peripheral blood. The receptor set was obtained from a human donor in a cohort sampled during active COVID-19.

The chain combines TRBV19 with TRBJ2-2; no clear D gene. V lost 2 bases, J lost 4 bases, and 17 bases lay in between. The CDR3 is 17 residues long. Germline loops: CDR1 LNHDA, CDR2 SQIVND (reference sequence). CDR3 sequence reads: CASSISSQVSRTGELFF. DNA for the CDR3: TGTGCCAGTAGTATATCGAGTCAAGTATCACGCACCGGGGAGCTGTTTTTT. Full variable domain (missing parts from reference TRBV19 and TRBJ2-2): DGGITQSPKYLFRKEGQNVTLSCEQNLNHDAMYWYRQDPGQGLRLIYYSQIVNDFQKGDIAEGYSVSREKKESFPLTVTSAQKNPTAFYLCASSISSQVSRTGELFFGEGSRLTVL.

The chain couples TRBV6-6 to TRBJ2-4, with D possibly being TRBD2 (6 bases). V was shortened by 6 bases and J by 0 bases, with 12 bases between the two germline ends. The CDR3 runs 15 residues. CDR1 and CDR2 from the germline V gene are MNHNY and SVGAGI (reference sequence). CDR3 nucleotide sequence: TGTGCCAGCAGCCGGAAGGGACTAGCCAAAAACATTCAGTACTTC. Protein sequence: CASSRKGLAKNIQYF.

The rearrangement uses TRBV27 and TRBJ1-5; 7 bases align to TRBD1. Trimming removed 4 bases from V and 7 bases from J; junction bases left unmatched: 10. The CDR3 spans 15 residues. The germline CDR1 and CDR2 sequences are MNHEY and SMNVEV (reference sequence). CDR3 DNA sequence: TGTGCCAGCAGTTCCCAGGAGGGGGCAGGGCAGCCCCAGCATTTT. It translates to CASSSQEGAGQPQHF.

This chain links TRBV6-2 or TRBV6-3 with TRBJ2-2, with TRBD1 matching 7 bases. The CDR3 runs to 15 residues. Germline V gene data show CDR1 as MNHEY and CDR2 as SVGEGT. With V trimmed by 2 bases and J by 6 bases, 6 bases remained unmatched. CDR3 DNA: TGTGCCAGCAGTTACAGCGGACAGGTCGCCGGGGAGCTGTTTTTT. Its protein is CASSYSGQVAGELFF.

This clone was observed at least ten times. The V and J genes are TRBV19 and TRBJ1-6, with a possible D match to TRBD1 (5 bases). CDR3 size: 16 residues. The germline gives CDR1 LNHDA, CDR2 SQIVND (reference sequence). The V gene lost 5 bases and the J gene lost 7 bases, with 18 bases spanning the gap. This CDR3 is CASSGADTGFNSPLHF. CDR3 sequence (DNA): TGTGCCAGTAGTGGGGCCGACACAGGATTCAATTCACCCCTCCACTTT.

The genes are TRBV6-6 and TRBJ2-2; 7 bases align to TRBD1. CDR1 is MNHNY, CDR2 SVGAGI, per germline (reference sequence). The CDR3 runs to 14 residues. Germline trimming cut 6 bases from V and 5 bases from J; bases unmatched to any gene: 6. CDR3 nucleotide sequence: TGTGCCAGCAGGGAACAGGGGTCGACCGGGGAGCTGTTTTTT. Translated, it gives CASREQGSTGELFF.

Details on this clone: In the same sample, other DNA sequences code for this CDR3. The chain employs TRBV7-9 and TRBJ1-2, with D hard to call. The CDR3 runs 13 residues. The germline V and J ends were trimmed by 1 base and 5 bases, with 8 bases remaining between them. Germline CDR1 reads SEHNR; CDR2 reads FQNEAQ (reference sequence). CDR3 protein: CASSLGQFYGYTF. CDR3 sequence (DNA): TGTGCCAGCAGCTTAGGACAATTTTATGGCTACACCTTC.

Details on this clone: Different DNA sequences within this sample yield the same CDR3. This chain uses TRBV7-2 with TRBJ1-1; no reliable D call. CDR1 SGHTA and CDR2 FQGNSA come from the germline V gene. The CDR3 loop spans 15 amino acids. Deletions cut 1 base from V and 1 base from J, with 10 bases between. CDR3 sequence: CASSLGSGWNTEAFF. CDR3 sequence (DNA): TGTGCCAGCAGCTTAGGGAGTGGCTGGAACACTGAAGCTTTCTTT.

CDR3 amino acids: CASSEGAGSTDTQYF. DNA of the CDR3: TGTGCCAGCAGTGAAGGGGCGGGAAGCACAGATACGCAGTATTTT. The rearrangement links TRBV6-1 to TRBJ2-3; weak D call: TRBD2 (6 bases). Germline CDR1 is MNHNS and CDR2 is SASEGT. V lost 1 base to trimming and J lost 0 bases, with 8 bases between them. The CDR3 extends over 15 amino acids.

This clone was detected only a few times. The chain couples TRBV28 to TRBJ1-1; D is uncertain. V lost 7 bases, J lost 6 bases, and 12 bases lay in between. Germline-derived CDR1 and CDR2 are MDHEN and SYDVKM. The CDR3 contains 12 residues. In DNA, the CDR3 is TGTGCCAGCACCTCCTACCAAGCTGAAGCTTTCTTT. The encoded protein is CASTSYQAEAFF. Full variable domain (missing parts from reference TRBV28 and TRBJ1-1): DVKVTQSSRYLVKRTGEKVFLECVQDMDHENMFWYRQDPGLGLRLIYFSYDVKMKEKGDIPEGYSVSREKKERFSLILESASTNQTSMYLCASTSYQAEAFFGQGTRLTVV.

V usage is TRBV19 and J usage is TRBJ1-2; a possible D gene is TRBD1 (5 bases). The CDR3 covers 15 residues. Germline lookup yields CDR1 LNHDA and CDR2 SQIVND (reference sequence). V shed 4 bases and J shed 0 bases, with 12 bases lying between them. The CDR3 coding sequence is TGTGCCAGTAGTAACCCGACAGCAGCTAACTATGGCTACACCTTC. Residues: CASSNPTAANYGYTF. The full variable domain, completed using reference TRBV19 and TRBJ1-2, is DGGITQSPKYLFRKEGQNVTLSCEQNLNHDAMYWYRQDPGQGLRLIYYSQIVNDFQKGDIAEGYSVSREKKESFPLTVTSAQKNPTAFYLCASSNPTAANYGYTFGSGTRLTVV.

This clone was observed once. A read error may produce the germline difference seen at one junction end. The genes are TRBV19 and TRBJ2-4; TRBD2 matches at 10 bases. The CDR3 is 13 amino acids. CDR1 is LNHDA, CDR2 SQIVND, per germline (reference sequence). The CDR3 DNA reads as TGTGCCAGTAGTACCACCCAGAAAGGACTAGCGGTGTTC. Translating gives CASSTTQKGLAVF.

A single count supports this clone. The chain couples TRBV19 to TRBJ2-7, with 10 bases fitting TRBD2. V lost 3 bases to trimming and J lost 5 bases; unmatched junction nucleotides: 4. Germline assignment: CDR1 LNHDA and CDR2 SQIVND (reference sequence). This CDR3 has 14 amino acids. The CDR3 here is CASSMRTSGNEQYF. CDR3 nucleotide sequence: TGTGCCAGTAGTATGAGAACTAGCGGGAACGAGCAGTACTTC. Variable domain in full (rest from reference TRBV19 and TRBJ2-7): DGGITQSPKYLFRKEGQNVTLSCEQNLNHDAMYWYRQDPGQGLRLIYYSQIVNDFQKGDIAEGYSVSREKKESFPLTVTSAQKNPTAFYLCASSMRTSGNEQYFGPGTRLTVT.

The chain recombines TRBV7-9 with TRBJ1-4, with unresolved D. Germline CDR1 SEHNR, CDR2 FQNEAQ (reference sequence). Trimming took 1 base from V and 3 from J, leaving 6 bases between them. There are 14 residues in the CDR3. This chain's CDR3 is CASSLVRSNEKLFF. The CDR3 DNA follows: TGTGCCAGCAGCTTAGTGAGGTCTAATGAAAAACTGTTTTTT.